This TCR beta chain was identified during a study of T-cell reconstitution after alpha-beta-depleted transplantation in children. Broader study findings: Where alpha-beta T cells came from about two months after transplant was reportedly several hundred expanded graft clones. The authors attributed T-cell counts and diversity one year after transplant mostly to newly produced T cells. Recipient T cells and thymic progenitors that survived were the source of the high TCRbeta diversity seen at day 60 in some patients.

This clonotype was picked up a small number of times. Antigen unknown. The CDR3 length is 13 residues. The germline CDR1 and CDR2 sequences are SQVTM and ANQGSEA. V was pared by 7 bases and J by 5 bases, with 8 bases of the junction left unmatched. Unique molecular identifiers were incorporated during preparation of the TCRbeta library. TCRdb processed the PCR reads anew with MiXCR; each CDR3 protein has one entry. The data show 450,000 to 550,000 distinct CDR3 sequences, approximately 10% seen once. V is TRBV29-1 and J is TRBJ1-1; 9 nucleotides match TRBD1. Sequenced material: PBMCs, mostly from graft donor cells, taken 180 days after TCRalphabeta/CD19-depleted stem cell transplant. The clonotype originates from a female patient aged 2-9 years who had a stem cell transplant for aplastic anemia, so the T cells may come from the graft donor. The CDR3 bases are TGCAGCGCCGAGACAGGGGGTGGTACTGAAGCTTTCTTT. Residues: CSAETGGGTEAFF.